The sequence of this T cell receptor beta chain was determined in a study of CD8 T cells in Susac syndrome. Findings and caveats of the study: The study admitted that it had a relatively small number of individuals in its TCR sequencing and HLA analysis.

A quantity of about 0.5 to 1 ug RNA underwent reverse transcription using random hexamers. The TCR beta CDR3 was amplified by immunoSEQ multiplex PCR across 54 Vbeta, 13 Jbeta. From the immunoSEQ multiplex PCR reads, TCRdb called clonotypes with MiXCR, one entry per CDR3 protein. The table records about 84,000 distinct CDR3 sequences, about 93% of them present only once. The individuals used as controls were healthy donors who had been matched for both age and sex. The authors negatively isolated CD8+ and CD4+ T cells and FACS-enriched TEMRA cells. On this clonotype: Its antigen is as yet unknown.

Sequencing was done on a sample of CD8+ T cells from PBMCs. The receptor's source is a human donor in good health.

CDR3 in amino acids: CASSQDRRGGGEQFF. CDR3 sequence (DNA): TGCGCCAGCAGCCAAGATCGGCGGGGGGGCGGTGAGCAGTTCTTC. The gene calls are TRBV4-1 and TRBJ2-1, with TRBD2 matching over 9 bases. V dropped 0 bases and J dropped 9; count of bases not matched to a gene: 6. From germline, CDR1 is MGHRA and CDR2 YSYEKL. The CDR3 contains 15 residues.